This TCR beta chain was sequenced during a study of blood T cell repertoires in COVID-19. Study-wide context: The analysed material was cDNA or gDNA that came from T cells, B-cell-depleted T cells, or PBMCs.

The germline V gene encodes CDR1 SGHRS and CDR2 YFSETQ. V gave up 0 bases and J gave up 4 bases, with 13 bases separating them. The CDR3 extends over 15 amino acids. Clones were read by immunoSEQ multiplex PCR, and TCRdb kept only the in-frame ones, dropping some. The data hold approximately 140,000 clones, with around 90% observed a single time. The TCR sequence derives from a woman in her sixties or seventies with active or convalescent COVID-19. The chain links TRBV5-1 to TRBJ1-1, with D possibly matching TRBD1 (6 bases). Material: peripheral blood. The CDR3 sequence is CASSLGGPGVTEAFF. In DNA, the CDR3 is TGCGCCAGCAGCTTGGGGGGCCCAGGGGTCACTGAAGCTTTCTTT.